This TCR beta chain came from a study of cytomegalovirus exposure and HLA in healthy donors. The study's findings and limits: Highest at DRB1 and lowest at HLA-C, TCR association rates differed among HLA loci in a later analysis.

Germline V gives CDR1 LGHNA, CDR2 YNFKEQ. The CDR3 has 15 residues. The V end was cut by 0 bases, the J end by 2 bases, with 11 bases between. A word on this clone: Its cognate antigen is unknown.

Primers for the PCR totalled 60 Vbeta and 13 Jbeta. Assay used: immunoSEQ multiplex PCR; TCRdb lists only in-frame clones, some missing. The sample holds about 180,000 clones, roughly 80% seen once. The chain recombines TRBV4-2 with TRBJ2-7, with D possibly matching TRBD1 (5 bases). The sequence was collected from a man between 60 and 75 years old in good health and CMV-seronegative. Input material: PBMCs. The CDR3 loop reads CASSQERQGPYEQYF. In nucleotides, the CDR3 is TGTGCCAGCAGCCAAGAGCGTCAGGGCCCCTACGAGCAGTACTTC.